These T cell receptor beta chains were read from a single sample in a study of blood T cells in healthy people across ages. MiXCR was run by TCRdb on the 5' RACE reads, yielding one entry per CDR3 protein. The sample carries 700,000 to 850,000 distinct CDR3 sequences, around 34% recorded once. The sequenced material came from blood. The receptors derive from a man in his late teens or twenties in good health. The CDR3 runs from the conserved cysteine through the conserved F or W. A D gene is named only where the DNA matches it firmly. Clone size is given for some rows only: seen once, a few or many times, or a class if the clone is expanded.

cdr3_nt cdr3_aa clone_size d_call j_call v_call
TGCGCCAGCAGCCAAGATAGCGGGGGACCAGATACGCAGTATTTT CASSQDSGGPDTQYF NA TRBD2 TRBJ2-3 TRBV4-1
TGTGCCAGCGGTGATGACGAGCGGGAGGGCCCAGATACGCAGTATTTT CASGDDEREGPDTQYF NA TRBD2 TRBJ2-3 TRBV6-1
TGTGCCAGCAGTATTTCGACCGGGACAGGGGAGGCCGGGGAGCTGTTTTTT CASSISTGTGEAGELFF NA TRBD1 TRBJ2-2 TRBV7-2
TGTGCCAGCAGACCTGGGGGGGATTATAATTCACCCCTCCACTTT CASRPGGDYNSPLHF NA NA TRBJ1-6 TRBV12-3/TRBV12-4
TGTGCCACCAGCAGAGTGGGGGGGTATTACAATGAGCAGTTCTTC CATSRVGGYYNEQFF NA TRBD2 TRBJ2-1 TRBV15
TGCAGTGCTCTCCCCTCAGACAGGGTCGGTTCAGATACGCGGTATTTT CSALPSDRVGSDTRYF NA TRBD1 TRBJ2-3 TRBV20-1
TGTGCCAGCAGTTTAGGTGCGGGGCCTCCGAAGAGAAACATTCAGTACTTC CASSLGAGPPKRNIQYF NA NA TRBJ2-4 TRBV27
TGTGCCAGCTCACCCGGACAGATCTACAATGAGCAGTTCTTC CASSPGQIYNEQFF few NA TRBJ2-1 TRBV18
TGTGCCAGCTCACCAGGCGCTAGCGTGATTACTTGGACCGGGCAGTTCTTC CASSPGASVITWTGQFF NA NA TRBJ2-1 TRBV18
TGTGCCAGCAGCTCGACGGGGAACGGTGAAGCTTTCTTT CASSSTGNGEAFF NA NA TRBJ1-1 TRBV7-2
TGCGCCAGCAGCTTGGGATGGACAGTAGGGGCCTACAATGAGCAGTACTTC CASSLGWTVGAYNEQYF NA NA TRBJ2-7 TRBV5-1
TGCGCCAGCAGCCAAGCTCCGGGGCCGGGCACTGAAGCTTTCTTT CASSQAPGPGTEAFF NA NA TRBJ1-1 TRBV4-3